This TCR beta chain derives from a study of blood T cell repertoires in COVID-19. Across the study: Specimens from acute and convalescent COVID-19 originated in the United States, Italy and Spain. T cells, B-cell-depleted T cells, or PBMCs supplied cDNA or gDNA.

Study processing details: Reference gene primer amplification gave estimated nucleated cell counts. Only in-frame clones appear in the TCRdb table, and some are missing; sequencing was by immunoSEQ multiplex PCR. V and J calls and clone size are as listed in that table; D and trimming were resolved from the DNA. The sample shows tens of thousands of clones, 87% of them seen only once. Germline V gives CDR1 SGHAT, CDR2 FQNNGV. J gave up 4 bases and V 5 bases, and 11 bases lay outside the gene matches. The CDR3 loop spans 15 amino acids. The sequenced sample consisted of peripheral blood. This clonotype was sampled from a human donor in a cohort sampled during active COVID-19. The chain joins TRBV11-2 to TRBJ2-7; TRBD1 aligns across 7 bases. This CDR3 is CASSTGTEPIYEQYF. The CDR3 nucleotides are TGTGCCAGCAGCACCGGGACAGAGCCTATATACGAGCAGTACTTC. The full variable domain, its missing parts supplied by reference TRBV11-2 and TRBJ2-7, is EAGVAQSPRYKIIEKRQSVAFWCNPISGHATLYWYQQILGQGPKLLIQFQNNGVVDDSQLPKDRFSAERLKGVDSTLKIQPAKLEDSAVYLCASSTGTEPIYEQYFGPGTRLTVT.